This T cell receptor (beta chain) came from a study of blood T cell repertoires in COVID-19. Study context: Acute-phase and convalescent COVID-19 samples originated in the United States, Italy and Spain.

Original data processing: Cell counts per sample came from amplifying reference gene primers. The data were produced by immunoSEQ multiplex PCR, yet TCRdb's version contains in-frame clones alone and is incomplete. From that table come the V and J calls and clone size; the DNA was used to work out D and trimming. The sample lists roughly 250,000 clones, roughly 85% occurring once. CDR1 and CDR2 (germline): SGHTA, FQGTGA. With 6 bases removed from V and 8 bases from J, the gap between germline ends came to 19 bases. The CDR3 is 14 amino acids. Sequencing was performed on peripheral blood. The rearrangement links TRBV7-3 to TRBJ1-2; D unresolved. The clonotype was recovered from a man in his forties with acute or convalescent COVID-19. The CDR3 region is CASSLRLAARGYTF. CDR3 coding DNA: TGTGCCAGCAGTTTACGTTTGGCGGCTAGGGGCTACACCTTC.